The next 17 T cell receptor beta chains were all read from a single sample in a study of CD8+CD57+ T cells in acquired aplastic anemia (dated by TCRdb to the late 2010s). Flow cytometry had shown CD8+CD57+ cell expansion in the patients selected for sequencing. This sample was sequenced with an Illumina HiSeq 2000. Genomic DNA served as template for TCR beta VDJ combination and CDR3 sequence profiling. TCRdb reprocessed the public reads (quality trimming at Q25 with fastp, clone calling with MiXCR) and kept in-frame beta chains. Here each entry gathers all rows of one CDR3 protein and keeps the most common genes and DNA. The sample has 100,000 to 150,000 distinct CDR3 sequences on record, over 30% of them singletons. Over 2% of the sample comes from the top ten. The specimen was sorted CD4+, CD8+, or CD8+CD57+ T cells (not recorded which) from PBMCs. Receptors originate from a human donor with aplastic anemia.

The rearrangement uses TRBV24-1 and TRBJ2-7; the D is unclear. V lost 9 bases and J 3 bases, leaving 8 bases between the germline ends. In germline, CDR1 is KGHDR, CDR2 SFDVKD. The CDR3 spans 11 residues. The DNA for the CDR3 is TGTGCCACCCCCCCAGGCTACGAGCAGTACTTC. This sequence encodes CATPPGYEQYF.

This clonotype was seen at least ten times. The J gene is TRBJ2-7, the V gene TRBV6-1; perhaps D is TRBD1 or TRBD2 (5 bases each). Germline V gene lookup returns CDR1 MNHNS and CDR2 SASEGT. Trimming shortened V by 6 bases and J by 0 bases, and 15 bases separated the two germline ends. The CDR3 totals 15 residues. This chain's CDR3 is CASSLGPRSSYEQYV. The CDR3 nucleotides read TGTGCCAGCAGCCTGGGACCGAGGAGCTCCTACGAGCAGTACGTC.

About this clonotype itself: A read error is possible here, since a much larger clone lies one base away. The chain links TRBV6-1 to TRBJ1-5; D uncertain. This CDR3 region has 14 residues. The germline V gene has CDR1 MNHNS and CDR2 SASEGT. CDR3 nucleotide sequence: TGTACCAGCAGACTGAAGGGAAGCAATCAGCCCCAGCATTTT. It specifies CTSRLKGSNQPQHF.

V gene TRBV3-1 combines with J gene TRBJ1-1; maybe TRBD1 (6 bases). The V gene's germline CDR1 is LGHDT and CDR2 YNNKEL (reference sequence). The germline V and J ends were trimmed by 1 base and 0 bases, with 12 bases remaining between them. CDR3 length equals 16 residues. CDR3 coding DNA: TGTGCCAGCAGCCAAGGGTATTCAGGGGTGAACACTGAAGCTTTCTTT. It codes for CASSQGYSGVNTEAFF. Using reference TRBV3-1 and TRBJ1-1 for the parts outside the CDR3, the full variable domain is DTAVSQTPKYLVTQMGNDKSIKCEQNLGHDTMYWYKQDSKKFLKIMFSYNNKELIINETVPNRFSPKSPDKAHLNLHINSLELGDSAVYFCASSQGYSGVNTEAFFGQGTRLTVV.

About this clonotype: This may arise from a read error, as a much more abundant clone is one base away. This chain connects TRBV10-3 to TRBJ2-1, with a possible D match to TRBD1 (6 bases). Germline CDR1 is ENHRY and CDR2 is SYGVKD. Trimming shortened V by 7 bases and J by 10 bases, and 23 bases separated the two germline ends. The length of the CDR3 is 15 residues. The CDR3 bases are TGTGCCATCACCGAGGGGAGACAGGTGGGAAGAGAGCAGTTCTTC. Protein sequence: CAITEGRQVGREQFF.

This clonotype was detected many times. This sequence joins TRBV7-3 and TRBJ2-3; D unresolved. V was trimmed by 5 bases and J by 0 bases, leaving 9 bases between them. Germline V gene data show CDR1 as SGHTA and CDR2 as FQGTGA. This CDR3 contains 14 residues. CDR3: CASSLLHSTDTQYF. In DNA form, the CDR3 reads TGTGCCAGCAGCCTGTTGCACAGCACAGATACGCAGTATTTT.

On this clonotype: This clone may be a read error of a much larger clone one base away. This rearrangement joins TRBV6-2 or TRBV6-3 to TRBJ2-3; D is perhaps TRBD2 (5 bases). This CDR3 has 14 residues. CDR1 is MNHEY, CDR2 SVGEGT, per germline. In nucleotides, the CDR3 is TGTGTCAGCAGTTACTCACGGGAAACAGATACGCAGTATTTT. The encoded protein is CVSSYSRETDTQYF.

This clonotype was observed many times. The chain has TRBV20-1 and TRBJ1-1, with 8 bases that match TRBD1. J was trimmed by 4 bases and V by 3 bases; bases with no gene match: 7. Germline loops: CDR1 DFQATT, CDR2 SNEGSKA (reference sequence). The CDR3 length is 14 residues. CDR3 residues: CSASRDRLSTEAFF. CDR3 nucleotides: TGCAGTGCTAGTAGGGACAGGTTGTCCACTGAAGCTTTCTTT.

At least ten counts were recorded for this clonotype. The chain uses TRBV19 and TRBJ1-2, with 12 bases aligning to TRBD1. The CDR3 covers 16 residues. Germline loops: CDR1 LNHDA, CDR2 SQIVND (reference sequence). Trimming took 10 bases from V and 4 from J; bases not matched to a gene: 13. CDR3 protein: CATSPRDRGLSYGYTF. In DNA form, the CDR3 reads TGTGCCACCTCGCCCAGGGACAGGGGGCTGAGCTATGGCTACACCTTC.

Many counts were recorded for this clonotype. The gene calls are TRBV19 and TRBJ1-1; 9 nucleotides agree with TRBD1. V trimming: 8 bases; J trimming: 1 base; junction bases outside the gene matches: 5. Germline V lookup: CDR1 LNHDA, CDR2 SQIVND (reference sequence). There are 14 residues in the CDR3. This CDR3 reads CASAIQGANTEAFF. CDR3 nucleotides: TGTGCCAGTGCAATACAGGGGGCGAACACTGAAGCTTTCTTT.

This clonotype was seen ten or more times. This chain uses TRBV13 with TRBJ1-3, with a weak D call TRBD1 (5 bases). Germline V gene lookup returns CDR1 PRHDT and CDR2 FYEKMQ (reference sequence). This CDR3 comprises 15 residues. Deletions cut 2 bases from V and 0 bases from J, with 8 bases between. The DNA of the CDR3 is TGTGCCAGCAGCTTAAGACAGCACTCTGGAAACACCATATATTTT. Translated, it gives CASSLRQHSGNTIYF.

This clonotype was recorded at least ten times. The V call is TRBV5-4, the J call TRBJ2-7; D perhaps matches TRBD2 (6 bases). The CDR3 extends over 13 amino acids. Trimming took off 2 bases at V and 5 bases at J, with 11 bases between the two ends. CDR1 is SGHNT and CDR2 is YYREEE in the germline V gene (reference sequence). The CDR3 DNA sequence: TGTGCCAGCAGCTTTTCGGGGGTCCACGAGCAGTACTTC. Its protein product is CASSFSGVHEQYF.

This chain uses TRBV7-8 with TRBJ1-5; possibly TRBD1 for D (6 bases). CDR1 and CDR2 (germline): SGHVS, FQNEAQ. The CDR3 runs to 15 residues. The V gene lost 2 bases and the J gene lost 4 bases, with 12 bases spanning the gap. The CDR3 loop is CASSLRGQTNQPQHF. For the CDR3, the DNA is TGTGCCAGCAGCTTACGCGGACAGACAAATCAGCCCCAGCATTTT.

V and J are TRBV19 and TRBJ1-1; tentative D call: TRBD1 (5 bases). The CDR3 has 15 residues. V dropped 4 bases and J dropped 2 bases, with 14 bases sitting between them. Germline V CDR1 and CDR2: LNHDA, SQIVND (reference sequence). The CDR3 is CASSTGRGGNTEAFF. CDR3 in DNA: TGTGCCAGTAGTACGGGTAGGGGCGGTAACACTGAAGCTTTCTTT.

This clonotype was seen a few times. The chain has TRBV10-3 and TRBJ1-1; D gene uncertain. Germline values: CDR1 ENHRY, CDR2 SYGVKD. This CDR3 has 13 residues. V lost 7 bases, J lost 0 bases, and 9 bases lay in between. CDR3 in DNA: TGTGCCATCAAGAAGGGAATGAACACTGAAGCTTTCTTT. It codes for CAIKKGMNTEAFF.

The chain has TRBV10-2 and TRBJ1-6, with 8 bases matching TRBD1. J was trimmed by 7 bases and V by 4 bases; bases with no gene match: 6. There are 15 residues in the CDR3. In germline, CDR1 is WSHSY, CDR2 SAAADI. The CDR3 spells CASSGGRQGNSPLHF. CDR3 nucleotides: TGCGCCAGCAGTGGGGGGCGACAGGGGAATTCACCCCTCCACTTT.

This clonotype was seen at least ten times. The rearrangement uses TRBV5-1 and TRBJ1-2; no clear D. The germline gives CDR1 SGHRS, CDR2 YFSETQ. The CDR3 loop spans 16 amino acids. With 0 bases removed from V and 7 bases from J, the gap between germline ends came to 19 bases. The CDR3 here is CASSLEPVSGGAGYTF. DNA of the CDR3: TGCGCCAGCAGCTTGGAACCCGTTTCAGGAGGAGCTGGCTACACCTTC.